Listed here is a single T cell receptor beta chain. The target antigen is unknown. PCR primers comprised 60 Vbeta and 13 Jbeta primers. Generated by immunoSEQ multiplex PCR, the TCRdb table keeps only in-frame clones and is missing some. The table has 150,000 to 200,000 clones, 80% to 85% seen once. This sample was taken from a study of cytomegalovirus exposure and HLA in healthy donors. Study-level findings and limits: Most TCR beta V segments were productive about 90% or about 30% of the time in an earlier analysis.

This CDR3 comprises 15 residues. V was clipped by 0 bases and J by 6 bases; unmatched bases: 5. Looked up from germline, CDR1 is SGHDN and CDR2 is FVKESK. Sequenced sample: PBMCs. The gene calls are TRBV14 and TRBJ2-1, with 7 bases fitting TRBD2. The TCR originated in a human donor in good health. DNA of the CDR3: TGTGCCAGCAGCCAAGAGGAGCGGGGAAGCAATGAGCAGTTCTTC. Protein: CASSQEERGSNEQFF. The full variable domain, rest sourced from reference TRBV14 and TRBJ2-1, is EAGVTQFPSHSVIEKGQTVTLRCDPISGHDNLYWYRRVMGKEIKFLLHFVKESKQDESGMPNNRFLAERTGGTYSTLKVQPAELEDSGVYFCASSQEERGSNEQFFGPGTRLTVL.